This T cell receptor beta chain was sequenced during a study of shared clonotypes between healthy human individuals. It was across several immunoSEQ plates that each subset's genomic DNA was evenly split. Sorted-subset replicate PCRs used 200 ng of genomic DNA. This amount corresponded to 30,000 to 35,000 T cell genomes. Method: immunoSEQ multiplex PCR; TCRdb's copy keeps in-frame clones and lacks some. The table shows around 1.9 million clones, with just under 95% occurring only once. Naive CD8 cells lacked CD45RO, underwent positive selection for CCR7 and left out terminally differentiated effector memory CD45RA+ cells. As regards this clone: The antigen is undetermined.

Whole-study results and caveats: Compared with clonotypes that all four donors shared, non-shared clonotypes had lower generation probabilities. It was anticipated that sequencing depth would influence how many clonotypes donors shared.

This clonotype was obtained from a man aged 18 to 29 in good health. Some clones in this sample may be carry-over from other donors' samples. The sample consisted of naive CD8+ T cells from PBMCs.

The CDR3 DNA reads as TGTGCCAGCAGTTTCCCCGGGACAGGCTCCTACGAGCAGTACTTC. Residues: CASSFPGTGSYEQYF. This chain uses TRBV28 with TRBJ2-7, with TRBD1 matching over 8 bases. The CDR3 covers 15 residues. The V gene's germline CDR1 is MDHEN and CDR2 SYDVKM. V trimming: 3 bases; J trimming: 0 bases; junction bases outside the gene matches: 4.